What follows is one T cell receptor (beta chain) and its context. This sample was taken from a study of shared clonotypes between healthy human individuals. The CDR3 loop spans 16 amino acids. In germline, CDR1 is MNHEY, CDR2 SMNVEV (reference sequence). V dropped 5 bases and J dropped 2 bases, with 16 bases sitting between them. Sequencing was performed with immunoSEQ multiplex PCR; in TCRdb, only in-frame clones are kept and a portion is missing. The table lists about 500,000 clones, 75% to 80% of them singletons. The sequenced sample was PBMCs. This clonotype originated in a woman aged 40-49 years in good health. Some clones in this sample may be carry-over from other donors' samples. This chain joins TRBV27 and TRBJ1-5; a possible D gene is TRBD1 (6 bases). The CDR3 spells CASSPQGRNGNQPQHF. The CDR3 bases are TGTGCCAGCAGTCCTCAGGGGCGGAATGGCAATCAGCCCCAGCATTTT.